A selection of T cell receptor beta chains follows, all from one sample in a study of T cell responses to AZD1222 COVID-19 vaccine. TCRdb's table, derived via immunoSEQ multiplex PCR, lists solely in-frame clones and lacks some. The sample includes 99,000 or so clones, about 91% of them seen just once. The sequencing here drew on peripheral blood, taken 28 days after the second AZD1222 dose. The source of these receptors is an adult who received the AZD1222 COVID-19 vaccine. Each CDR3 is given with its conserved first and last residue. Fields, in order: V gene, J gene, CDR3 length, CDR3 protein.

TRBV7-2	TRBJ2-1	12	CASSSRRNEQFF
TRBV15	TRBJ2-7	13	CATSGSGPYEQYF
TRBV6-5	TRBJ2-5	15	CASIRTRVAQETQYF
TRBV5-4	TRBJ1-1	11	CASSLNTEAFF
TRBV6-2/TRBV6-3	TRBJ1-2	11	CASGNFYGYTF
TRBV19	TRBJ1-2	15	CASSIGRATNYGYTF
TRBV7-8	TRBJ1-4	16	CASSPVLVSTNEKLFF
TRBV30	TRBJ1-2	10	CAWGTHGYTF
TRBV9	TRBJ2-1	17	CASSVGLPSSGGHEQFF
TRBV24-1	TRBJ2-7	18	CATSEFEPTGTEYYEQYF
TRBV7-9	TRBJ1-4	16	CASSQRGGGLNEKLFF
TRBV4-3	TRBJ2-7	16	CASSQVAGWDSREQYF
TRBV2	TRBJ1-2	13	CASSADRNYGYTF
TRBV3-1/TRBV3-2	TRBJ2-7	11	CASSQGFEQYF
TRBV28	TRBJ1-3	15	CASSLHQALGNTIYF
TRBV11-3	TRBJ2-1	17	CASSLRGPGLAGPEQFF
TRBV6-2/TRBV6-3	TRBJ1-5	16	CASSSPGRMVSQPQHF
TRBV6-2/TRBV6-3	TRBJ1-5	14	CASSSNRGNQPQHF